This T cell receptor (beta chain) was obtained from a study of blood T cells in healthy people across ages. The ends were cut back, 5 bases at V and 4 bases at J, with 9 bases in the middle. There are 12 residues in the CDR3. Germline CDR1 is SGHTA and CDR2 is FQGNSA. This clonotype was found a few times. The second PCR ran roughly 7 to 12 cycles with a sample-barcoded 5' primer and J-beta primers. TCRdb re-analysed the 5' RACE reads in MiXCR, keeping a single row per CDR3 protein. Here the sample spans about 780,000 distinct CDR3 sequences, about 42% being singletons. This sequence was found in a man aged 80 or over in good health. The sample comprised blood. V is TRBV7-2 and J is TRBJ2-7, with no clear D. This CDR3 reads CASSPSNYEQYF. CDR3 DNA: TGTGCCAGCAGCCCGTCGAATTACGAGCAGTACTTC.